This T cell receptor (beta chain) was obtained from a study of cytotoxic CD8 clonotypes in ibrutinib-treated CLL. V was pared by 5 bases and J by 0 bases, with 11 bases between. The CDR3 spans 14 residues. From germline, CDR1 is SQVTM and CDR2 ANQGSEA. Produced via immunoSEQ multiplex PCR; TCRdb's table is partial and in-frame only. The sample carries tens of thousands of clones, 45% to 50% recorded once. General observations from the study: Stable or contracted on treatment, public clonotypes were also uncommon.

A note on this clone: The target antigen is unknown.

The input for sequencing was PBMCs, taken before ibrutinib treatment. The sequence was collected from a human donor with chronic lymphocytic leukemia. The chain has TRBV29-1 and TRBJ1-3; D is possibly TRBD1 (6 bases). DNA for the CDR3: TGCAGCGTTCGAGGAGGGGGCTCTGGAAACACCATATATTTT. This codes for CSVRGGGSGNTIYF.